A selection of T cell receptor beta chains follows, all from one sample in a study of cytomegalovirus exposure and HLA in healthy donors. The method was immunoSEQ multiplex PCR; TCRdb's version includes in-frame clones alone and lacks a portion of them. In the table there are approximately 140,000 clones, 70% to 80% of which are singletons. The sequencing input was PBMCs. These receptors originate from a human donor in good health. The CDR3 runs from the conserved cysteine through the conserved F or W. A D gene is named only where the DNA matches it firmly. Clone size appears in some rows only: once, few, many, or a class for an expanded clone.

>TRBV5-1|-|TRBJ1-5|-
TGCGCCAGCAGCTTGGCCTACAGTGAGAATCAGCCCCAGCATTTT
CASSLAYSENQPQHF
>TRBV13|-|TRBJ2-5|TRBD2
TGTGCCAGCAGCTTAACCGAACTAGCGCCTTGGGAGACCCAGTACTTC
CASSLTELAPWETQYF
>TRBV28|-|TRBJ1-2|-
TGTGCCAGCAGTTTATCAGAAATTAACTATGGCTACACCTTC
CASSLSEINYGYTF
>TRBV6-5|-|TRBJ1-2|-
TGTGCCAGCAAGACAGTCCCTTATGGCTACACCTTC
CASKTVPYGYTF
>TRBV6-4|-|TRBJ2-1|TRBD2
TGTGCCAGCCGGACTAGCGGGAGGATCTCCTACAATGAGCAGTTCTTC
CASRTSGRISYNEQFF
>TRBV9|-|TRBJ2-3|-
TGTGCCAGCAGCGCCACTGGACTAAAAATCACAGATACGCAGTATTTT
CASSATGLKITDTQYF
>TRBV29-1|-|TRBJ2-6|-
TGCAGCGTGGATTCAGGGCCCGGGGCCAACGTCCTGACTTTC
CSVDSGPGANVLTF
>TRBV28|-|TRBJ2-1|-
TGTGCCAGCAGTTTAAATTCGGAGTACAATGAGCAGTTCTTC
CASSLNSEYNEQFF
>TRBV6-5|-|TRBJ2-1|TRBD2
TGTGCCAGCAGTCGACTAGCGGGATCACGGGATGAGCAGTTCTTC
CASSRLAGSRDEQFF
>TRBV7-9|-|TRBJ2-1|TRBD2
TGTGCCAGCAGCTTAGCCCGGACTAGCGGGGATGAGCAGTTCTTC
CASSLARTSGDEQFF
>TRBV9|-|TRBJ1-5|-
TGTGCCAGCAGCGTAGATCAGGGCAATCAGCCCCAGCATTTT
CASSVDQGNQPQHF
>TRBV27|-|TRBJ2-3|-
TGTGCCAGCAGTTTGATGTCTGCAACTAGCACAGATACGCAGTATTTT
CASSLMSATSTDTQYF
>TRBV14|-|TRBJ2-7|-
TGTGCCAGCAGCCAAGCCGGGTGGAGGGTAGGGTCCTACGAGCAGTACTTC
CASSQAGWRVGSYEQYF
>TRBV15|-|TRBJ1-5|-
TGTGCCACCAGCAGAGTATTAGAGGTCCTTAGCAATCAGCCCCAGCATTTT
CATSRVLEVLSNQPQHF
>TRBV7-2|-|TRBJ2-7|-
TGTGCCAGCAGCCCAACGGGGATCTCCTACGAGCAGTACTTC
CASSPTGISYEQYF
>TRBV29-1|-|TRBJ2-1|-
TGCAGCGTAGGAGGGAGTAATGAGCAGTTCTTC
CSVGGSNEQFF
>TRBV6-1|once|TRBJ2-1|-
TGTGCCAGCAGTGACAGGAAGAATGAGCAGTTCTTC
CASSDRKNEQFF
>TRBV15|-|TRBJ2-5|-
TGTGCCACCAGAGGCCAAGGGCAGCGGTACCAAGAGACCCAGTACTTC
CATRGQGQRYQETQYF
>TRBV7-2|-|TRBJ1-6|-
TGTGCCAGCAGCTCAGGGCCAGGGTTTATTTCACCCCTCCACTTT
CASSSGPGFISPLHF
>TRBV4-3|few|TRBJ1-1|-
TGCGCCAGCAGCCCGGAGCCAGGGCGTGCTGAAGCTTTCTTT
CASSPEPGRAEAFF
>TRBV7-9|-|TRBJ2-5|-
TGTGCCAGCTCGTGGGGACCGTCGGGGGAGCAGTACTTC
CASSWGPSGEQYF
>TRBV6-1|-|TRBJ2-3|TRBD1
TGTGCCAGCTCACGACAGGGGGCGGCAGATACGCAGTATTTT
CASSRQGAADTQYF
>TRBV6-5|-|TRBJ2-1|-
TGTGCCAGCAGACTCGCAGGGTGGCCCTTCAATGAGCAGTTCTTC
CASRLAGWPFNEQFF
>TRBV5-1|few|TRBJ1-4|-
TGCGCCAGCAGCCCCCCAGGGGCCGAAAAACTGTTTTTT
CASSPPGAEKLFF
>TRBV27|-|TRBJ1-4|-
TGTGCCAGCAGTCAGGTCAGGGGTGGAGAAAAGCTGTTTTTT
CASSQVRGGEKLFF
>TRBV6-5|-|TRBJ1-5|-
TGTGCCAGCAGTCCGAGTAGCAATCAGCCCCAGCATTTT
CASSPSSNQPQHF
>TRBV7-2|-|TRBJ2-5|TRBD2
TGTGCCAGCAGCTCGAAGACTAGCGGGGTGGAGACCCAGTACTTC
CASSSKTSGVETQYF
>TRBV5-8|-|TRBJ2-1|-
TGTGCCAGCAGCTTGGGCCCGGGCTCCTACAATGAGCAGTTCTTC
CASSLGPGSYNEQFF
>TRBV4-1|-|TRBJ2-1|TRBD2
TGCGCCAGCAGCCATCCGGTAGCGGGAGGGGGCGATGAGCAGTTCTTC
CASSHPVAGGGDEQFF
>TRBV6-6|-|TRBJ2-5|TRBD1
TGTGCCAGCAGTTACGGGACAGCTCGGGAAGAGACCCAGTACTTC
CASSYGTAREETQYF
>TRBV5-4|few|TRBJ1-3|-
TGTGCCAGCAGCTTGGGGGGGCAGCTATACTCTGGAAACACCATATATTTT
CASSLGGQLYSGNTIYF
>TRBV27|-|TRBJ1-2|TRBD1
TGTGCCAGCTCCCCCCGCGGCCGACAGGGGGCGTTTTCGGGAGGCTATGGCTACACCTTC
CASSPRGRQGAFSGGYGYTF
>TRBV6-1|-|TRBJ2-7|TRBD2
TGTGCCAGCAGTGAAGGGGGGGGCGAGCAGTACTTC
CASSEGGGEQYF
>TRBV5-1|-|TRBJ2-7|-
TGCGCCAGCAGCTTGTATAGATCCAGGGCCTACGAGCAGTACTTC
CASSLYRSRAYEQYF
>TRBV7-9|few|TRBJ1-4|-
TGTGCCAGCAGCTTAGAGGGGAAACTGTTTTTT
CASSLEGKLFF
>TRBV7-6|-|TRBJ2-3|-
TGTGCCAGCAGCTTAGGGGGGGCTAGCGGACAAAATACGCAGTATTTT
CASSLGGASGQNTQYF
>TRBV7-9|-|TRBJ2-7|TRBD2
TGTGCCAGCAGCTTGGGTAGCGGGGGGCCCCACTCCTACGAGCAGTACTTC
CASSLGSGGPHSYEQYF
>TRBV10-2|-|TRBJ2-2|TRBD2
TGCGCCAGCGTGTCCGCTGGACTAGCGGGACCCCCGAACACCGGGGAGCTGTTTTTT
CASVSAGLAGPPNTGELFF
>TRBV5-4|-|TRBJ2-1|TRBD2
TGTGCCAGCAGCCGATCTGGCGGGAGTAGGCTGAATGAGCAGTTCTTC
CASSRSGGSRLNEQFF
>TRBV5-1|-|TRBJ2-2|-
TGCGCCAGCAGAATGACAGGCGTCGGCGGGGAGCTGTTTTTT
CASRMTGVGGELFF
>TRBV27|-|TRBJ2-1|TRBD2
TGTGCCAGCAGTTCACCGACCGGGGCTAGCGGGGCCAACAATGAGCAGTTCTTC
CASSSPTGASGANNEQFF
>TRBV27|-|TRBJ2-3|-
TGTGCCAGCAGGAGACTAGATTTGTCAGATACGCAGTATTTT
CASRRLDLSDTQYF
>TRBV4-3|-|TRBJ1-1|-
TGCGCCAGCAGCCAAACACAGGCAAACACTGAAGCTTTCTTT
CASSQTQANTEAFF
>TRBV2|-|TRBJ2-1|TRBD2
TGTGCCAGCAGGGAAGGGACTAGCGGGAAGAATGAGCAGTTCTTC
CASREGTSGKNEQFF
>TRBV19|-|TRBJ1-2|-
TGTGCCAGTAGTACCCCCTCCGACAGCTATGGCTACACCTTC
CASSTPSDSYGYTF
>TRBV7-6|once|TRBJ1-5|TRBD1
TGTGCCAGCAGCTTAGGGGGGGGACAGGGAATTCGTCAGCCCCAGCATTTT
CASSLGGGQGIRQPQHF
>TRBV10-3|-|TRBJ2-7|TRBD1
TGTGCCATCTCTGGGGACAGGGGGAATCACGAGCAGTACTTC
CAISGDRGNHEQYF
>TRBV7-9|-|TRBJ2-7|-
TGTGCCAGCAGCTTAGTGCCTGCAAGCTACGAGCAGTACTTC
CASSLVPASYEQYF
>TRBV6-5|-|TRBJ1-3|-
TGTGCCAGCCGGGGGGCTGGAAACACCATATATTTT
CASRGAGNTIYF
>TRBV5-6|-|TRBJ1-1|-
TGTGCCAGCAGCGGAGGGGGGGACACTGAAGCTTTCTTT
CASSGGGDTEAFF
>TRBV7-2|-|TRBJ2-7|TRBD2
TGTGCCAGCAGCTTCGGGACTAGCGTAACCTACGAGCAGTACTTC
CASSFGTSVTYEQYF
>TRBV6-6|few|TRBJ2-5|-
TGTGCCAGCAGTTACCGCCGGGAGACCCAGTACTTC
CASSYRRETQYF
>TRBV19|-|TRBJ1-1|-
TGTGCCAGCTCCCCTCTTTCCGGGGTATCTTTCTTT
CASSPLSGVSFF
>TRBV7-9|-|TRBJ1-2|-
TGTTCCAGCAGCTTAGGAGGATGGGAGGACTATGGCTACACCTTC
CSSSLGGWEDYGYTF
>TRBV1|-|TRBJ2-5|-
TGCACCAGCAGCCAAGGCAGTAGGGACAGGACCCAGTACTTC
CTSSQGSRDRTQYF
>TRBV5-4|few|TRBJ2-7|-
TGTGCCAGCAGCTCAGGACTCTCACCCTACGAGCAGTACTTC
CASSSGLSPYEQYF
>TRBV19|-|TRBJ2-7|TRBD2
TGTGCCACCGGGACTAGCGGTTCCTACGAGCAGTACTTC
CATGTSGSYEQYF
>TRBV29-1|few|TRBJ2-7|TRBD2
TGCAGCGTTGCCGAATCATGGGATACTAGCGGGACTAGAGGGTACTCCTACGAGCAGTACTTC
CSVAESWDTSGTRGYSYEQYF